The clone carrying this T cell receptor (beta chain) was recorded a few times. The CDR3 spans 16 residues. Trimming removed 4 bases from V and 1 base from J; junction bases left unmatched: 8. Germline-derived CDR1 and CDR2 are SNHLY and FYNNEI. This specimen belongs to a study of blood T cell repertoires in COVID-19. Overall study context: COVID-19 samples collected from the United States, Italy and Spain covered acute and convalescent phases. T cells, B-cell-depleted T cells, or PBMCs supplied cDNA or gDNA.

In the source study's methods: How many nucleated cells were present was estimated from reference gene primer amplification. Using immunoSEQ multiplex PCR, the repertoire was profiled, and TCRdb retains in-frame clones only, with some absent. Clonal size and the V and J genes are those of that table, whereas D and trimming came from the DNA. This sample has about 180,000 clones, with 75% to 90% found just once. The V call is TRBV2, the J call TRBJ2-3; the match to TRBD2 covers 7 bases. This TCR was sampled from a man aged 55 to 69 with acute or convalescent COVID-19. Sequencing used peripheral blood. The CDR3 nucleotides are TGTGCCAGCAGTGTCCAGTCTAGCGGAGGCACAGATACGCAGTATTTT. This translates into CASSVQSSGGTDTQYF.